A single sample gave rise to the 9 T cell receptor beta chains below, sequenced in a study of blood T cell repertoires in COVID-19. Using immunoSEQ multiplex PCR, the repertoire was profiled, and TCRdb retains in-frame clones only, with some absent. The table lists some 65,000 clones, roughly 92% of them singletons. Sequences were obtained from peripheral blood. The receptors stem from a man in his 70s with active COVID-19.

The J gene is TRBJ1-1, the V gene TRBV5-1; no clear D. There are 14 residues in the CDR3. Trimming stripped 5 bases from V and 3 bases from J, with 14 bases between. In germline, CDR1 is SGHRS, CDR2 YFSETQ. The CDR3 region is CASRWEGGDTEAFF. CDR3 bases: TGCGCCAGCAGATGGGAGGGCGGGGACACTGAAGCTTTCTTT.

This chain uses TRBV3-1 (or the pseudogene TRBV3-2) with TRBJ2-7; 8 bases align to TRBD1. Per the germline V gene, CDR1 is LGHDT and CDR2 is YNNKEL (reference sequence). The J segment lost 1 base and the V segment lost 2 bases, leaving 4 bases of the junction unmatched. This CDR3 contains 15 residues. The CDR3 DNA sequence: TGTGCCAGCAGCCAATTCCGGACAGGGTCCTACGAGCAGTACTTC. This translates into CASSQFRTGSYEQYF.

This chain connects TRBV20-1 to TRBJ2-7; TRBD2 matches 12 bases. The V gene's germline CDR1 is DFQATT and CDR2 SNEGSKA (reference sequence). CDR3 length equals 15 residues. V gave up 3 bases and J gave up 4 bases; unmatched junction bases: 7. The CDR3 DNA reads TGCAGTGCTAGTCGGCTAGCGGGGGGGCAATACGAGCAGTACTTC. It encodes CSASRLAGGQYEQYF.

This sequence joins TRBV20-1 and TRBJ2-3; D gene ambiguous. This CDR3 comprises 11 residues. In germline, CDR1 is DFQATT, CDR2 SNEGSKA (reference sequence). V lost 6 bases, J lost 3 bases, and 7 bases lay in between. Here the CDR3 DNA reads TGCAGTGCGGCGGTGACAGATACGCAGTATTTT. Its translation is CSAAVTDTQYF.

This chain connects TRBV10-3 to TRBJ1-1; 8 nucleotides line up with TRBD1. V trimming: 10 bases; J trimming: 5 bases; junction bases outside the gene matches: 15. Germline-derived CDR1 and CDR2 are ENHRY and SYGVKD. CDR3 length: 15 amino acids. The CDR3 bases are TGTGCCACGAGAGAAGACAGGGGCGCGTCGACTGAAGCTTTCTTT. Protein: CATREDRGASTEAFF.

The rearrangement uses TRBV6-5 and TRBJ2-5, with 9 bases fitting TRBD2. Germline trimming cut 5 bases from V and 1 base from J; bases unmatched to any gene: 2. CDR1 and CDR2 (germline): MNHEY, SVGAGI. The CDR3 runs 14 residues. The CDR3 protein is CASSRLAVQETQYF. CDR3 sequence (DNA): TGTGCCAGCAGTCGACTAGCGGTCCAAGAGACCCAGTACTTC.

The gene calls are TRBV6-5 and TRBJ1-1; no definite D call. In germline, CDR1 is MNHEY, CDR2 SVGAGI. Trimming left V 6 bases short and J 4 bases short, with 6 bases between. This CDR3 contains 11 residues. For the CDR3, the DNA is TGTGCCAGCAGAGAGGTCACTGAAGCTTTCTTT. Its protein product is CASREVTEAFF.

The gene calls are TRBV28 and TRBJ1-6; TRBD1 aligns across 10 bases. CDR3 length: 15 amino acids. V trimming: 7 bases; J trimming: 7 bases; junction bases outside the gene matches: 7. Germline values: CDR1 MDHEN, CDR2 SYDVKM. Here the CDR3 reads CASKGTGEWNSPLHF. The CDR3 nucleotides read TGTGCCAGCAAAGGGACAGGGGAATGGAATTCACCCCTCCACTTT.

The chain employs TRBV5-1 and TRBJ1-3; the match to TRBD1 covers 7 bases. The junction had 6 bases not matched to a gene; V was cut back by 5 bases and J by 4 bases. Germline values: CDR1 SGHRS, CDR2 YFSETQ. The CDR3 has 14 amino acids. In DNA, the CDR3 is TGCGCCAGCAGAGACAGGGTTGCCGGAAACACCATATATTTT. Its protein product is CASRDRVAGNTIYF.